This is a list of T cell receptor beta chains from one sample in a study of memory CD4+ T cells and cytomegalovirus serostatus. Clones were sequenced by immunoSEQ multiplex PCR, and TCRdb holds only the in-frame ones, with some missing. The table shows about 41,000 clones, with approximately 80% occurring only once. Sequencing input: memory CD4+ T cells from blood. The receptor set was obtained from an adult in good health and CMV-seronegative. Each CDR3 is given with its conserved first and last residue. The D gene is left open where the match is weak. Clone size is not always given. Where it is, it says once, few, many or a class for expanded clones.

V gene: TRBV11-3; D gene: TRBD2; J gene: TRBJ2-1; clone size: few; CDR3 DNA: TGTGCCAGCAGCTTAGGGACTAGCGTCAATGAGCAGTTCTTC; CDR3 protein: CASSLGTSVNEQFF
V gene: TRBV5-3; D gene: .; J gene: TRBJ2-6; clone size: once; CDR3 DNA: TGTGCCAGAAGCTCTTCGAGTCAAAGGGGGGCCAACGTCCTGACTTTC; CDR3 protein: CARSSSSQRGANVLTF
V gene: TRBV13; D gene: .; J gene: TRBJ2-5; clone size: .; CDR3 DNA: TGTGCCAGCAAGACGGGAAACCGGGAAACAGAGACCCAGTACTTC; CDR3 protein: CASKTGNRETETQYF
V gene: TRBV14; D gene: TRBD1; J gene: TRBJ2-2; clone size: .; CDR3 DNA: TGTGCCAGCAGCCACTCAGGACAGGGAACCGGGGAGCTGTTTTTT; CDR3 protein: CASSHSGQGTGELFF
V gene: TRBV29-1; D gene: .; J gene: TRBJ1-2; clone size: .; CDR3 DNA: TGCAGCGTTGGAGCCGGGGTTAGGGACGGCTACACCTTC; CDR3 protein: CSVGAGVRDGYTF
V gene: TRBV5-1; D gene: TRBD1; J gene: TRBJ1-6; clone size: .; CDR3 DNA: TGCGCCAGCAGCAGGGACAGGGCTAATTCACCCCTCCACTTT; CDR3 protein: CASSRDRANSPLHF
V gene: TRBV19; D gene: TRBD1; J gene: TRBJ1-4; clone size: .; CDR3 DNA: TGTGCCAGTAGTATACGGGACAGGGACGAAAAACTGTTTTTT; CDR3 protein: CASSIRDRDEKLFF
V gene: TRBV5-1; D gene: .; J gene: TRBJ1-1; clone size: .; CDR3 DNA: TGCGCCAGCAGCCGAGACAGCAACATGAACACTGAAGCTTTCTTT; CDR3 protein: CASSRDSNMNTEAFF
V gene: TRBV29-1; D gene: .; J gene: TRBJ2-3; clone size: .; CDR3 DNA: TGCAGCGTTGAAGCCCCGAGGGGGTCTAGCACAGATACGCAGTATTTT; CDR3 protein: CSVEAPRGSSTDTQYF
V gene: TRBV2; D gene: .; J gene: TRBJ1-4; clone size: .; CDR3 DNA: TGTGCCAGCAGGTGGGACTGGGGTGAAAAACTGTTTTTT; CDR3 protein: CASRWDWGEKLFF
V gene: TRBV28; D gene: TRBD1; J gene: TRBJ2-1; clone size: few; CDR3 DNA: TGTGCCAGCAGGGCAGGGGGCTCCTACAATGAGCAGTTCTTC; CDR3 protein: CASRAGGSYNEQFF
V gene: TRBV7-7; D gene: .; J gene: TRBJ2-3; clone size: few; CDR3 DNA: TGTGCCAGCAGCCCACGGCTAGGTACAGATACGCAGTATTTT; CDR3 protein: CASSPRLGTDTQYF
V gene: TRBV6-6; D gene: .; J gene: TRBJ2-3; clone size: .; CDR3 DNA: TGTGCCAGCAGCCCGGTGGCGGATACGCAGTATTTT; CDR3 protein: CASSPVADTQYF
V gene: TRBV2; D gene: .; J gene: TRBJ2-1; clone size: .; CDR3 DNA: TGTGCCAGCTCCTGGGGGCGGCCGGGTGAGCAGTTCTTC; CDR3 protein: CASSWGRPGEQFF
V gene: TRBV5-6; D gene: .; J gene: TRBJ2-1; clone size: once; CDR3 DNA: TGTGCCAGCTCCCCCTGGGGGAGAGGTTATAGTGAGCAGTTCTTC; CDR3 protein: CASSPWGRGYSEQFF
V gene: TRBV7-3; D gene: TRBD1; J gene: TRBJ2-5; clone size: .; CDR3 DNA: TGTGCCAGCAGCCGGGACAGTGAAGAGACCCAGTACTTC; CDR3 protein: CASSRDSEETQYF
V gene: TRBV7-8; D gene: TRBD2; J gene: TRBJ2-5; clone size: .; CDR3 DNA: TGTGCCAGCAGCGACCGTCTAGCGGGAGTGGAGACCCAGTACTTC; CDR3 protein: CASSDRLAGVETQYF
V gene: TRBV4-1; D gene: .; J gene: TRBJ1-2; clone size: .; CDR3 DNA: TGCGCCAGCAGCCAAGTGGGGTATAGCGGCTACACCTTC; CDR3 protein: CASSQVGYSGYTF
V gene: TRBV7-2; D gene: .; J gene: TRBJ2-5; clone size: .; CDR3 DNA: TGTGCCAGCAGCTTTAAAGGTGGAGAGACCCAGTACTTC; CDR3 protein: CASSFKGGETQYF
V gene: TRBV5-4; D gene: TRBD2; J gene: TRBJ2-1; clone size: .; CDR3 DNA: TGTGCCAGCAGCTTGGGGGGAGCGGGAGGGAGGAATGAGCAGTTCTTC; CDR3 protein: CASSLGGAGGRNEQFF
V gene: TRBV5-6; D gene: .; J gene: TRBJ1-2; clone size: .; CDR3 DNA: TGTGCCAGCAGCTTGCTCACGGTCTATGGCTACACCTTC; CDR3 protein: CASSLLTVYGYTF
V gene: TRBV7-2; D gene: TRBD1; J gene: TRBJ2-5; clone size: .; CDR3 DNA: TGTGCCAGCAGGCCCGACAGGGGGCCTCGGGAGACCCAGTACTTC; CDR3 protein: CASRPDRGPRETQYF
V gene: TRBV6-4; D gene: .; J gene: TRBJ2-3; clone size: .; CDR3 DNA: TGTGCCAGCAGTGTTGCAGGGACAGATACGCAGTATTTT; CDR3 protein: CASSVAGTDTQYF
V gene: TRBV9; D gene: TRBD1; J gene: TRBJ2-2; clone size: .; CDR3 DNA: TGTGCCAGCAGCGTAGCACGGAGCTGGGCAGGGGGGAACACCGGGGAGCTGTTTTTT; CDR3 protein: CASSVARSWAGGNTGELFF
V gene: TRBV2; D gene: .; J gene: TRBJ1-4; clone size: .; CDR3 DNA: TGTGCCAGCAATCAGCCGGGACTAAATGAAAAACTGTTTTTT; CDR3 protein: CASNQPGLNEKLFF
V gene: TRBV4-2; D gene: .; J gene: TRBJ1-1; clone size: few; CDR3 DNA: TGTGCCAGCAGCCGCGATGTCGTAACAGGGAATGTTTTCTTT; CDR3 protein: CASSRDVVTGNVFF
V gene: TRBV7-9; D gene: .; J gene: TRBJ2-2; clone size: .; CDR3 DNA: TGTGCCAGCAGCACAGGTCCGGACAGGAACACCGGGGAGCTGTTTTTT; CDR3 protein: CASSTGPDRNTGELFF
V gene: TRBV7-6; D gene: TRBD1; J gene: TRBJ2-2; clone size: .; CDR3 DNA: TGTGCCAGCAGCCCTACAGGGGGCGTCACCGGGGAGCTGTTTTTT; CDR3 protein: CASSPTGGVTGELFF
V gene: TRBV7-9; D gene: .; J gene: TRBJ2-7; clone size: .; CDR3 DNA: TGTGCCAGCAGCCTGGGGGGACAGCTCGTAGAAGAGCAGTACTTC; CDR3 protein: CASSLGGQLVEEQYF
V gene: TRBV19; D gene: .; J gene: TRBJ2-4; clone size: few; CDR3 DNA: TGTGCCAGTAGTACAGACCGGGGCATTCAGTACTTC; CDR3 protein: CASSTDRGIQYF
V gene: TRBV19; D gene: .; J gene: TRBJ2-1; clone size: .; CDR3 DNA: TGTGCCAGTGTAAGCGGCCCCTCCTACAATGAGCAGTTCTTC; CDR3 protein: CASVSGPSYNEQFF
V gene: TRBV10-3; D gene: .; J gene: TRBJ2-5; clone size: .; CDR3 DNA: TGTGCCATCAGTGATGGTCTGGGGGAGACCCAGTACTTC; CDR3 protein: CAISDGLGETQYF
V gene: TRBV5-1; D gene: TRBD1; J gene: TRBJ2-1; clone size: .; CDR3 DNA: TGCGCCAGCAGCTTACTCCGGGACAGGGTTAGCAATGAGCAGTTCTTC; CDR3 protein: CASSLLRDRVSNEQFF
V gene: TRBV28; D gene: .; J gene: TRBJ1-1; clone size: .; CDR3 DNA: TGTGCCAGCAGTTCAGGACATCAGGCTTTCTTT; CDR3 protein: CASSSGHQAFF
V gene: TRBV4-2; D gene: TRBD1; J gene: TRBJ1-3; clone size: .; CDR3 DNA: TGTGCCAGCAGCCCCGACAGGGGAAGTGGAAACACCATATATTTT; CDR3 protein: CASSPDRGSGNTIYF
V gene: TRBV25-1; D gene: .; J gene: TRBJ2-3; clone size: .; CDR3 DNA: TGTGCCAGCAGTGGACCAGTTGTGACAGATACGCAGTATTTT; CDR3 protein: CASSGPVVTDTQYF
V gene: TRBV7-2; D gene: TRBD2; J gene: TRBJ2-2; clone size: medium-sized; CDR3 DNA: TGTGCCAGCAGCTTAATGGGAGGGCCAGGGGAGCTGTTTTTT; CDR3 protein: CASSLMGGPGELFF
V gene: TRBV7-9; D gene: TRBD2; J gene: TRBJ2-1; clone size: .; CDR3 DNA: TGTGCCAGCAGCTTAGGGCGACGGGAGGGGAATGAGCAGTTCTTC; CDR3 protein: CASSLGRREGNEQFF
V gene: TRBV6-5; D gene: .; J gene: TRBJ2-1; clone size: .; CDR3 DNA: TGTGCCAGCAGTTACTCTTTAGGGGTGGGCAATGAGCAGTTCTTC; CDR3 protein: CASSYSLGVGNEQFF
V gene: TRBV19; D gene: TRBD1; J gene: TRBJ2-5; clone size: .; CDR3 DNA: TGTGCCAGTAGTCGACAGGGGGCGCAGTACCAAGAGACCCAGTACTTC; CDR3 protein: CASSRQGAQYQETQYF
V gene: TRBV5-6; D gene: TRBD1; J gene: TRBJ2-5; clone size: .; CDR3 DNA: TGTGCCAGCAGCTTGGGGCCCCCTCAGACAGGGATGGAGACCCAGTACTTC; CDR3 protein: CASSLGPPQTGMETQYF
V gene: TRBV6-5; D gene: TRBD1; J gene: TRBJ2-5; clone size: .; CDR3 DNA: TGTGCCAGCAGTTACTCCGGGACAGGGGCGAAGACCCAGTACTTC; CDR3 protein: CASSYSGTGAKTQYF
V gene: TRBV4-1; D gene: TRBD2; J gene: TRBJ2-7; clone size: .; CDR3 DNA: TGCGCCAGCAGCCAAGAAGCGGGAGGGAGAAGAGACGAGCAGTACTTC; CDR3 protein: CASSQEAGGRRDEQYF
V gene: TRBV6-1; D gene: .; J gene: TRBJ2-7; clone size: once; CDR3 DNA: TGTGCCAGCAGCGCCCAGAGCCGTCTGGGCGAGCAGTACTTC; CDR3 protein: CASSAQSRLGEQYF
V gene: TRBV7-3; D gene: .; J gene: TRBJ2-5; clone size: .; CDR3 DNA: TGTGCCAGCAGCACCATCGGGGCCCGGGAAGAGACCCAGTACTTC; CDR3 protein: CASSTIGAREETQYF
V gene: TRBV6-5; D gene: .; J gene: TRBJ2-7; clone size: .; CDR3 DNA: TGTGCCAGCAGCGAGCCCCGGGGGAATACCTACGAGCAGTACTTC; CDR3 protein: CASSEPRGNTYEQYF
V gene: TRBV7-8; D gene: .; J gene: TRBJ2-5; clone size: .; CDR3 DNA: TGTGCCAGCAGCCCGCTAGAGACCCAGTACTTC; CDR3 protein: CASSPLETQYF
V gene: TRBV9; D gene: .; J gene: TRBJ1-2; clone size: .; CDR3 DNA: TGTGCCAGCAGCGTAGACGAAAACTATGGCTACACCTTC; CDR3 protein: CASSVDENYGYTF
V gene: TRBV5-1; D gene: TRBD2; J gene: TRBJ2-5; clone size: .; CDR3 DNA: TGCGCCAGCAGCTTGGCCGCTGTTGGACTAGCGGGAGAGACCCAGTACTTC; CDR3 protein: CASSLAAVGLAGETQYF